The present T cell receptor (beta chain) was sequenced within a study of cytomegalovirus exposure and HLA in healthy donors. Overall study: Caucasian-associated ancestry cluster membership applied to about four fifths of several hundred genotyped donors. Study results and limitations: A later analysis by the authors found several of the most significant clusters apparently linked to common viral pathogens. The authors later found most CMV-associated TCR beta chains appeared HLA-restricted.

It was with 60 Vbeta and 13 Jbeta primers that the PCR ran. Sequencing was performed with immunoSEQ multiplex PCR; in TCRdb, only in-frame clones are kept and a portion is missing. The data hold approximately 120,000 clones, with about four fifths observed a single time. The V gene lost 5 bases and the J gene lost 13 bases, with 12 bases spanning the gap. Germline V gives CDR1 SNHLY, CDR2 FYNNEI. This CDR3 is 12 amino acids long. On this clone: Its specificity is unknown.

This receptor was obtained from a man in his forties in good health and CMV-seronegative. This chain joins TRBV2 and TRBJ1-6; D call uncertain. The specimen was PBMCs. The DNA of the CDR3 is TGTGCCAGCAGTTTGCTTCGAGATCCCCTCCACTTT. It is translated as CASSLLRDPLHF.